The next 22 T cell receptor beta chains were all read from a single sample in a study of patients and donors after allogeneic stem cell transplantation. TCRdb passed the RT-PCR reads through MiXCR, listing each CDR3 protein once. The repertoire holds under 30,000 distinct CDR3 sequences, with 8% to 10% as singletons. What was sequenced was blood, either unsorted or a sorted T cell fraction (not recorded which). These receptor sequences come from a human donor who was either an allogeneic HSCT recipient or a stem cell or donor lymphocyte infusion donor (not recorded which). It is not recorded whose cells these are; they may come from a transplant donor.

This clonotype was seen at least ten times. This chain uses TRBV7-9 with TRBJ1-4; 7 bases fit TRBD1. The V and J ends lost 5 bases and 4 bases, in that order; junction bases with no gene match: 7. CDR3 length equals 15 residues. Germline loops: CDR1 SEHNR, CDR2 FQNEAQ (reference sequence). CDR3 sequence reads: CASSPVGTVNEKLFF. In DNA, the CDR3 is TGTGCCAGCAGCCCAGTAGGGACAGTTAATGAAAAACTGTTTTTT.

There are a few counts of this clonotype. This chain uses TRBV28 with TRBJ1-4; D is unresolved. V was trimmed by 4 bases and J by 3 bases, leaving 15 bases between them. This CDR3 is 16 amino acids long. The germline CDR1 and CDR2 sequences are MDHEN and SYDVKM. As DNA, the CDR3 is TGTGCCAGCAGTTCCGAACGAGACGGAGCTAATGAAAAACTGTTTTTT. Amino acids: CASSSERDGANEKLFF.

This sequence joins TRBV6-1 and TRBJ1-2; a weak D match, TRBD1 (5 bases). Germline V gives CDR1 MNHNS, CDR2 SASEGT. This CDR3 region has 14 residues. V was pared by 3 bases and J by 3 bases, with 11 bases between. CDR3 loop: CASSELGTYYGYTF. Written as DNA, the CDR3 is TGTGCCAGCAGTGAGCTGGGGACTTACTATGGCTACACCTTC.

This clonotype was seen many times. This chain uses TRBV28 with TRBJ1-2; 9 bases fit TRBD1. The germline V gene encodes CDR1 MDHEN and CDR2 SYDVKM. The CDR3 is 14 amino acids. V dropped 5 bases and J dropped 4; count of bases not matched to a gene: 5. CDR3 amino acids: CASSLGTGIYGYTF. CDR3 bases: TGTGCCAGCAGTCTAGGGACAGGGATCTATGGCTACACCTTC.

The table lists this clonotype with a few counts. This sequence joins TRBV7-8 and TRBJ2-1; D is uncertain. The CDR3 is 13 amino acids. The germline V gene has CDR1 SGHVS and CDR2 FQNEAQ. V was trimmed by 4 bases and J by 4 bases, leaving 8 bases between them. The CDR3 bases are TGTGCCAGCAGCTCGCGAGTATACAATGAGCAGTTCTTC. Amino acids: CASSSRVYNEQFF.

This clonotype appeared many times. The CDR3: CASSLSHRRQETQYF. Here the CDR3 DNA reads TGTGCCAGCAGCTTATCACACCGGCGCCAAGAGACCCAGTACTTC. V is TRBV7-9 and J is TRBJ2-5; no clear D gene. Germline CDR1 and CDR2: SEHNR and FQNEAQ (reference sequence). The CDR3 extends over 15 amino acids. Deletions cut 2 bases from V and 1 base from J, with 11 bases between. The whole variable domain, remainder taken from reference TRBV7-9 and TRBJ2-5, is DTGVSQNPRHKITKRGQNVTFRCDPISEHNRLYWYRQTLGQGPEFLTYFQNEAQLEKSRLLSDRFSAERPKGSFSTLEIQRTEQGDSAMYLCASSLSHRRQETQYFGPGTRLLVL.

This clonotype has just a few counts. The DNA is omitted, as the CDR3 cannot be located on it reliably, and the CDR3 follows TCRdb's listing. The rearrangement links TRBV7-5 to TRBJ2-5; TRBD2, as called in the table, went unchecked against the DNA. TRBV7-5 is flagged as a pseudogene. The CDR3 adds up to 17 amino acids, both ends counted. CDR3 residues: CISVSEAPTSLQETQYF.

The rearrangement uses TRBV7-9 and TRBJ2-2; TRBD2 matches at 8 bases. The CDR3 totals 13 residues. Germline loops: CDR1 SEHNR, CDR2 FQNEAQ (reference sequence). J lost 9 bases, V lost 5 bases, and 5 bases had no gene match. The CDR3 DNA reads TGTGCCAGCAGCCCGGCGGGGGGCCGGGAGCTGTTTTTT. Translated: CASSPAGGRELFF.

In its sample, this clonotype was seen a few times. The chain is built from TRBV3-1 and TRBJ2-5; 8 nucleotides match TRBD2. This CDR3 has 16 residues. Germline-derived CDR1 and CDR2 are LGHDT and YNNKEL (reference sequence). Losses at the gene ends were 4 bases for V and 4 bases for J; bases not matched to a gene: 11. The CDR3 coding sequence is TGTGCCAGCAGCCCTATTCGAAGCGGGAGCACAGAGACCCAGTACTTC. As protein: CASSPIRSGSTETQYF.

This rearrangement joins TRBV6-1 to TRBJ1-5, with D perhaps matching TRBD1 (5 bases). Germline V lookup: CDR1 MNHNS, CDR2 SASEGT. The CDR3 has 13 amino acids. CDR3 sequence: CALRGGNDQPQHF. In DNA, the CDR3 is TGTGCTCTGCGGGGGGGGAATGATCAGCCCCAGCATTTT.

This clonotype is medium-sized in the sample. The V and J genes are TRBV20-1 and TRBJ1-1; D is unclear. V lost 0 bases and J lost 9, with 17 bases in between. Per germline, CDR1 DFQATT and CDR2 SNEGSKA (reference sequence). This CDR3 has 14 amino acids. The chain's CDR3 is CSARDPAGSGKAFF. CDR3 nucleotide sequence: TGCAGTGCTAGAGATCCGGCAGGCTCCGGGAAAGCTTTCTTT.

The chain couples TRBV7-9 to TRBJ2-5, with D perhaps TRBD2 (5 bases). The germline V and J ends were trimmed by 5 bases and 2 bases, with 12 bases remaining between them. CDR3 length: 14 residues. Germline V gene lookup returns CDR1 SEHNR and CDR2 FQNEAQ (reference sequence). The CDR3 region is CASSPRDKQETQYF. CDR3 nucleotide sequence: TGTGCCAGCAGCCCTCGGGATAAACAAGAGACCCAGTACTTC. Full variable domain (remainder filled in from reference TRBV7-9 and TRBJ2-5): DTGVSQNPRHKITKRGQNVTFRCDPISEHNRLYWYRQTLGQGPEFLTYFQNEAQLEKSRLLSDRFSAERPKGSFSTLEIQRTEQGDSAMYLCASSPRDKQETQYFGPGTRLLVL.

This clonotype is medium-sized (0.01 to 0.1%) in the sample. V is TRBV3-1 and J is TRBJ2-3, with D tentatively TRBD1 (6 bases). Trimming removed 1 base from V and 6 bases from J, with 11 bases in between. This CDR3 spans 14 amino acids. CDR1 LGHDT and CDR2 YNNKEL come from the germline V gene (reference sequence). CDR3 sequence: CASSQGATGDTQYF. The CDR3 region has the DNA TGTGCCAGCAGCCAAGGGGCCACAGGGGATACGCAGTATTTT.

The chain recombines TRBV11-2 with TRBJ1-2, with no clear D. This CDR3 comprises 13 residues. Germline V gives CDR1 SGHAT, CDR2 FQNNGV. V was trimmed by 3 bases and J by 1 base, leaving 6 bases between them. DNA of the CDR3: TGTGCCAGCAGCTTTAACATTAACTATGGCTACACCTTC. This sequence encodes CASSFNINYGYTF. Variable domain in full (rest from reference TRBV11-2 and TRBJ1-2): EAGVAQSPRYKIIEKRQSVAFWCNPISGHATLYWYQQILGQGPKLLIQFQNNGVVDDSQLPKDRFSAERLKGVDSTLKIQPAKLEDSAVYLCASSFNINYGYTFGSGTRLTVV.

This clonotype has just a few counts. The chain combines TRBV27 with TRBJ1-5; D gene ambiguous. V lost 2 bases, J lost 3 bases, and 8 bases lay in between. Germline CDR1 MNHEY, CDR2 SMNVEV (reference sequence). This CDR3 has 14 amino acids. In nucleotides, the CDR3 is TGTGCCAGCAGTTTAAAGGGCTACAATCAGCCCCAGCATTTT. The encoded protein is CASSLKGYNQPQHF.

This rearrangement joins TRBV10-3 to TRBJ2-2; D call uncertain. CDR1 and CDR2 (germline): ENHRY, SYGVKD. The CDR3 totals 14 residues. V was shortened by 7 bases and J by 0 bases, with 9 bases between the two germline ends. The CDR3 loop reads CAIIRHPNTGELFF. As DNA, the CDR3 is TGTGCCATCATTCGACACCCGAACACCGGGGAGCTGTTTTTT.

This chain uses TRBV11-2 with TRBJ2-6, with 7 bases lining up with TRBD1. Trimming at V came to 1 base and at J to 1 base, leaving 13 bases not matched to a gene. This CDR3 is 20 amino acids long. Germline CDR1 reads SGHAT; CDR2 reads FQNNGV. In DNA form, the CDR3 reads TGTGCCAGCAGCTTAGTAGAGCTTGGACAGGCCCTATCTGGGGCCAACGTCCTGACTTTC. Translating it yields CASSLVELGQALSGANVLTF.

V usage is TRBV2 and J usage is TRBJ2-7; D is possibly TRBD2 (5 bases). V lost 5 bases to trimming and J lost 7 bases, with 27 bases between them. CDR1 and CDR2 from the germline V gene are SNHLY and FYNNEI. The CDR3 totals 17 residues. As DNA, the CDR3 is TGTGCCAGCAGTCCGGACTTTGTTTTGGAGCTTCTGGGAGAGCAGTACTTC. This gives the protein CASSPDFVLELLGEQYF.

This chain uses TRBV18 with TRBJ2-2; 8 bases are a match to TRBD1. J was trimmed by 4 bases and V by 3 bases; bases with no gene match: 4. The germline V gene has CDR1 KGHSH and CDR2 LQKENI. The CDR3 is 15 residues long. This chain's CDR3 is CASSPSTGGTGELFF. The CDR3 DNA follows: TGTGCCAGCTCACCTTCCACAGGGGGCACCGGGGAGCTGTTTTTT.

This clonotype has at least ten counts. V and J are TRBV7-9 and TRBJ2-5; D unresolved. CDR1 SEHNR and CDR2 FQNEAQ come from the germline V gene (reference sequence). V was cut by 2 bases and J by 3 bases, with 13 bases left in between. This CDR3 has 15 residues. CDR3 sequence: CASSLIGAREETQYF. Here the CDR3 DNA reads TGTGCCAGCAGCTTAATCGGTGCAAGGGAAGAGACCCAGTACTTC.

This clonotype has a handful of counts. This sequence joins TRBV20-1 and TRBJ1-1, with 10 bases aligning to TRBD1. The germline V gene has CDR1 DFQATT and CDR2 SNEGSKA (reference sequence). The CDR3 is made up of 14 amino acids. Germline trimming cut 3 bases from V and 6 bases from J; bases unmatched to any gene: 7. The CDR3 here is CSASRDRGFAEAFF. The CDR3 nucleotides read TGCAGTGCTAGCCGGGACAGGGGTTTTGCTGAAGCTTTCTTT.

This clonotype was counted many times. Written as DNA, the CDR3 is TGCAGTGCTAGAGACCTACTTATAGGCGAGCAGTACTTC. This encodes CSARDLLIGEQYF. This chain joins TRBV20-1 and TRBJ2-7; D call uncertain. The CDR3 contains 13 residues. The germline gives CDR1 DFQATT, CDR2 SNEGSKA (reference sequence). Trimming left V 0 bases short and J 6 bases short, with 12 bases between.